The source of this T cell receptor (beta chain) is a study of blood T cell repertoires in COVID-19. Study as a whole: In each case, the material was cDNA or gDNA derived from T cells, B-cell-depleted T cells, or PBMCs.

TCRdb keeps only in-frame clones here, not all; method: immunoSEQ multiplex PCR. Of some 270,000 clones in the sample, roughly 86% were seen once. Before being deemed recovered, Cohort 3 donors had two negative PCRs, clearance, or symptom resolution. The sample comprised PBMCs or T cells enriched from blood (not recorded which). The clonotype originates from a woman aged 60-75 years who had recovered from COVID-19.

CDR3 bases: TGTGCCAGCAGCCCGACTAGCACGAGCTCCTACAATGAGCAGTTCTTC. Translated, it gives CASSPTSTSSYNEQFF. The gene calls are TRBV7-3 and TRBJ2-1; 7 bases are a match to TRBD2. Germline V gene lookup returns CDR1 SGHTA and CDR2 FQGTGA. J lost 0 bases, V lost 5 bases, and 7 bases had no gene match. The CDR3 totals 16 residues.